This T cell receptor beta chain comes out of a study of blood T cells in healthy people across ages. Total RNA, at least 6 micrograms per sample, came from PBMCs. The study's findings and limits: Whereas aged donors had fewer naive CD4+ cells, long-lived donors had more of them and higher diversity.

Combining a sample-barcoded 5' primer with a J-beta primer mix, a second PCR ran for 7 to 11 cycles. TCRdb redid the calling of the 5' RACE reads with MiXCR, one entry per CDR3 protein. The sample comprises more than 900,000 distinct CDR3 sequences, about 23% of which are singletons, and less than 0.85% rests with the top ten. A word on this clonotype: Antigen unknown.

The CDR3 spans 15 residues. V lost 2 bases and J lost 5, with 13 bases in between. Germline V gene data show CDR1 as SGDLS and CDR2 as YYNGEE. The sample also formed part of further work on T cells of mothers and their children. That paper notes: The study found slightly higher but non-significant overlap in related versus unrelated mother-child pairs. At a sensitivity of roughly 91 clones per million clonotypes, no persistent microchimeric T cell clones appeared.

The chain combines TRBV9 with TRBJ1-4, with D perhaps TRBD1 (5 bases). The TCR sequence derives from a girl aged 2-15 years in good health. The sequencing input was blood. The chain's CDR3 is CASSVLGVPNEKLFF. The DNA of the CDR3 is TGTGCCAGCAGCGTGTTGGGGGTCCCAAATGAAAAACTGTTTTTT. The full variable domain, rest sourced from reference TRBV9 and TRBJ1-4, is DSGVTQTPKHLITATGQRVTLRCSPRSGDLSVYWYQQSLDQGLQFLIQYYNGEERAKGNILERFSAQQFPDLHSELNLSSLELGDSALYFCASSVLGVPNEKLFFGSGTQLSVL.